The rows below give T cell receptor beta chains drawn from one sample of a study of patients and donors after allogeneic stem cell transplantation. TCRdb analysed the RT-PCR reads with MiXCR anew, one entry per CDR3 protein. The table records about a million distinct CDR3 sequences, more than 15% of them present only once. The sequenced material came from blood, either unsorted or a sorted T cell fraction (not recorded which). The receptors shown here come from a human donor who was either an allogeneic HSCT recipient or a stem cell or donor lymphocyte infusion donor (not recorded which). It is not recorded whose cells these are; they may come from a transplant donor. Each CDR3 is given with its conserved first and last residue. The order of the fields is V gene, D gene, J gene, clone size, CDR3 DNA, CDR3 protein. The D gene is left open where the match is weak. Size tells how often a clone was seen (once, few, many) or the class of an expanded clone, and some rows leave it out.

V: TRBV20-1
D: TRBD2
J: TRBJ2-7
size: -
DNA: TGCAGTGCAACCGGGACTAGCGGGGGGACGGGTTCCTACGAGCAGTACTTC
CDR3: CSATGTSGGTGSYEQYF

V: TRBV3-1
D: TRBD2
J: TRBJ2-5
size: few
DNA: TGTGCCAGCAAAATAACCGGGACTAGCGAGGAGACCCAGTACTTC
CDR3: CASKITGTSEETQYF

V: TRBV12-3/TRBV12-4
D: -
J: TRBJ2-5
size: few
DNA: TGTGCCAGCAGCCATTTCGCAGAGACCCAGTACTTC
CDR3: CASSHFAETQYF

V: TRBV4-1
D: -
J: TRBJ2-2
size: many
DNA: TGCGCCAGCAGCATACGTCCACGCGCCGGGGAGCTGTTTTTT
CDR3: CASSIRPRAGELFF

V: TRBV5-1
D: -
J: TRBJ2-1
size: few
DNA: TGCGCCAGCAGGCCCATCGGGGAGACTAGGCCGTACAATGAGCAGTTCTTC
CDR3: CASRPIGETRPYNEQFF

V: TRBV25-1
D: TRBD2
J: TRBJ2-1
size: few
DNA: TGTGCCAGCAGGAGCGGGAGGGATTCTAATGAGCAGTTCTTC
CDR3: CASRSGRDSNEQFF

V: TRBV10-3
D: -
J: TRBJ2-7
size: -
DNA: TGTGCCATCACCAAAGACAGAAACTACGAGCAGTACTTC
CDR3: CAITKDRNYEQYF

V: TRBV6-1
D: TRBD1
J: TRBJ1-5
size: once
DNA: TGTGCCAGCACCACCGGACAGGGATCCCATCAGCCCCAGCATTTT
CDR3: CASTTGQGSHQPQHF

V: TRBV6-1
D: -
J: TRBJ1-5
size: few
DNA: TGTGCCAGCAGTGTAGGGGGGTGGCAGCCCCAGCATTTT
CDR3: CASSVGGWQPQHF

V: TRBV6-5
D: -
J: TRBJ1-2
size: -
DNA: TGTGCCAGCAGTTATCGGACGGGCATCGGTGGCTACACCTTC
CDR3: CASSYRTGIGGYTF

V: TRBV6-2/TRBV6-3
D: -
J: TRBJ1-2
size: few
DNA: TGTGCCAGCAGCCCCAGGACAAAAGCTAACTATGGCTACACCTTC
CDR3: CASSPRTKANYGYTF

V: TRBV6-1
D: -
J: TRBJ1-2
size: -
DNA: TGTGCCAGCATGGTAAAGGCGAACTATGGCTACACCTTC
CDR3: CASMVKANYGYTF

V: TRBV6-1
D: -
J: TRBJ2-1
size: -
DNA: TGTGCCAGCAGCCTAAATATCCAAGGATGGGAGCAGTTCTTC
CDR3: CASSLNIQGWEQFF

V: TRBV3-1
D: -
J: TRBJ1-6
size: few
DNA: TGTGCCAGCAGCCGGACTCCGGGACTCAATAATTCACCCCTCCACTTT
CDR3: CASSRTPGLNNSPLHF

V: TRBV20-1
D: -
J: TRBJ2-7
size: few
DNA: TGCAGTGCTAGAGTATTAGGAAGGGAGCAGTACTTC
CDR3: CSARVLGREQYF

V: TRBV20-1
D: TRBD2
J: TRBJ2-2
size: -
DNA: TGCAGTGCTAGAGCAGCGGGAGGACTGGCCGGGGAGCTGTTTTTT
CDR3: CSARAAGGLAGELFF

V: TRBV24-1
D: TRBD1
J: TRBJ1-1
size: -
DNA: TGTGCCACCAGTGCAGGGGGTGTCACTGAAGCTTTCTTT
CDR3: CATSAGGVTEAFF

V: TRBV10-3
D: -
J: TRBJ1-3
size: -
DNA: TGTGCCATCGCTAAACGACCTGGGAGGGGCGATACTGGAAACACCATATATTTT
CDR3: CAIAKRPGRGDTGNTIYF

V: TRBV12-3/TRBV12-4
D: -
J: TRBJ1-5
size: few
DNA: TGTGCCAGCACCCTGACATTGGGGCCGAATCAGCCCCAGCATTTT
CDR3: CASTLTLGPNQPQHF

V: TRBV11-3
D: TRBD2
J: TRBJ2-3
size: -
DNA: TGTGCCAGCAGCTTAGGACTAGCGGGGGGACTGGATACGCAGTATTTT
CDR3: CASSLGLAGGLDTQYF

V: TRBV6-2/TRBV6-3
D: TRBD2
J: TRBJ2-7
size: few
DNA: TGTGCCAGCACCTCCCGGTTGGGGGGGTTCTACGAGCAGTACTTC
CDR3: CASTSRLGGFYEQYF

V: TRBV5-1
D: -
J: TRBJ1-5
size: few
DNA: TGCGCCAGCAGCTTGGCCGGCCAGGGGTGGCAGCCCCAGCATTTT
CDR3: CASSLAGQGWQPQHF

V: TRBV3-1
D: -
J: TRBJ2-5
size: -
DNA: TGTGCCAGCAGCCCCCACGGACGCCTCCAAGAGACCCAGTACTTC
CDR3: CASSPHGRLQETQYF

V: TRBV12-3/TRBV12-4
D: TRBD1
J: TRBJ2-1
size: many
DNA: TGTGCCAGCAGTTTTCATAGATCCCCGGGACAGGCCTACAATGAGCAGTTCTTC
CDR3: CASSFHRSPGQAYNEQFF

V: TRBV9
D: -
J: TRBJ1-2
size: -
DNA: TGTGCCAGCAGCGTAGCCGGGCAGGGCTATGGCTACACCTTC
CDR3: CASSVAGQGYGYTF

V: TRBV5-8
D: -
J: TRBJ2-1
size: -
DNA: TGTGCCAGCACCCCTGCACCGGATAGGTACAATGAGCAGTTCTTC
CDR3: CASTPAPDRYNEQFF

V: TRBV5-1
D: TRBD1
J: TRBJ2-7
size: -
DNA: TGCGCCAGCAGCTTGGGGACAGGGGGCCTGTACGAGCAGTACTTC
CDR3: CASSLGTGGLYEQYF

V: TRBV20-1
D: TRBD1
J: TRBJ1-2
size: few
DNA: TGCAGTGCTTCTACAGGGGTCCGGGGCTACACCTTC
CDR3: CSASTGVRGYTF

V: TRBV6-5
D: TRBD1
J: TRBJ1-2
size: -
DNA: TGTGCCAGCAGTTACTCGACAGGGGGCGATGGCTACACCTTC
CDR3: CASSYSTGGDGYTF

V: TRBV4-1
D: -
J: TRBJ1-5
size: -
DNA: TGCGCCAGCAGCCAAGTGGAACAGGGAAACAATCAGCCCCAGCATTTT
CDR3: CASSQVEQGNNQPQHF

V: TRBV24-1
D: -
J: TRBJ2-3
size: many
DNA: TGTGCCACCAGTGACCCCCGCAGAGGGTTTACGCAGTATTTT
CDR3: CATSDPRRGFTQYF

V: TRBV4-3
D: -
J: TRBJ2-7
size: -
DNA: TGCGCCAGCAGCCAAGATAGGGTGGCGGGACCTACTTCCTACGAGCAGTACTTC
CDR3: CASSQDRVAGPTSYEQYF

V: TRBV20-1
D: TRBD2
J: TRBJ2-5
size: few
DNA: TGCAGTGCTAGAGAGACTAGCGGCCAAGAGACCCAGTACTTC
CDR3: CSARETSGQETQYF

V: TRBV3-1
D: -
J: TRBJ1-5
size: -
DNA: TGTGCCAGCAGCCAACGCCAGGGAAGGAGTCAGCCCCAGCATTTT
CDR3: CASSQRQGRSQPQHF

V: TRBV7-9
D: -
J: TRBJ2-5
size: few
DNA: TGTGCCAGCAGCTCGCGGGACGTACAGTACTTC
CDR3: CASSSRDVQYF

V: TRBV29-1
D: TRBD1
J: TRBJ1-2
size: many
DNA: TGCAGCGTTGTGCAGGGGGTCGGCTACACCTTC
CDR3: CSVVQGVGYTF

V: TRBV7-6
D: TRBD1
J: TRBJ2-3
size: -
DNA: TGTGCCAGCAGTTTACAGGGGCCTATCTCCACAGATACGCAGTATTTT
CDR3: CASSLQGPISTDTQYF

V: TRBV7-2
D: TRBD1
J: TRBJ2-3
size: -
DNA: TGTGCCAGCAGCCCAGGCGGGACAGGTGGTGTAGATACGCAGTATTTT
CDR3: CASSPGGTGGVDTQYF

V: TRBV10-3
D: -
J: TRBJ2-6
size: few
DNA: TGTGCCATCGGGAAGGCAGGGACGTCTGGGGCCAACGTCCTGACTTTC
CDR3: CAIGKAGTSGANVLTF

V: TRBV30
D: TRBD2
J: TRBJ2-7
size: few
DNA: TGTGCCTGTACGCGGCGGGAGGTCCACGAGCAGTACTTC
CDR3: CACTRREVHEQYF

V: TRBV15
D: -
J: TRBJ2-2
size: many
DNA: TGTGCCACCAGCAGAGATTGGATAGTCCGGGAGCTGTTTTTT
CDR3: CATSRDWIVRELFF

V: TRBV7-2
D: -
J: TRBJ2-7
size: -
DNA: TGTGCCAGCAGCCTATCGACAGGACTTACCACCTACGAGCAGTACTTC
CDR3: CASSLSTGLTTYEQYF

V: TRBV9
D: TRBD1
J: TRBJ1-1
size: few
DNA: TGTGCCAGCAGCGTAGGAGGGGGCGGAATCATGAACACTGAAGCTTTCTTT
CDR3: CASSVGGGGIMNTEAFF

V: TRBV12-3/TRBV12-4
D: -
J: TRBJ2-6
size: -
DNA: TGTGCCAGCTACCGATTCTCTGGGGCCAACGTCCTGACTTTC
CDR3: CASYRFSGANVLTF

V: TRBV2
D: -
J: TRBJ1-5
size: few
DNA: TGTGCCAGCAGGATAGGGACCACGCGAAGCAATCAGCCCCAGCATTTT
CDR3: CASRIGTTRSNQPQHF

V: TRBV30
D: TRBD2
J: TRBJ2-7
size: -
DNA: TGTGCCTGGAGTGCTCCGGGACTAGCGGGGGGAGACTCCTCCTACGAGCAGTACTTC
CDR3: CAWSAPGLAGGDSSYEQYF

V: TRBV12-3/TRBV12-4
D: -
J: TRBJ2-2
size: -
DNA: TGTGCCAGCAGTTTAGGCTCTCCCGGGGAGCTGTTTTTT
CDR3: CASSLGSPGELFF

V: TRBV30
D: -
J: TRBJ1-1
size: few
DNA: TGTGCCTGGAGTCAGGGGCCTGAAGCTTTCTTT
CDR3: CAWSQGPEAFF

V: TRBV6-2/TRBV6-3
D: -
J: TRBJ1-2
size: -
DNA: TGTGCCAGCAGTATTACGGACACAAAGTATTATGATGGCTACACCTTC
CDR3: CASSITDTKYYDGYTF

V: TRBV18
D: TRBD1
J: TRBJ1-5
size: many
DNA: TGTGCCAGCTCTCAGGGGGCCGGGCAGCCCCAGCATTTT
CDR3: CASSQGAGQPQHF

V: TRBV19
D: -
J: TRBJ2-1
size: few
DNA: TGTGCCAGTAGTATAGAGGGATCCTACAATGAGCAGTTCTTC
CDR3: CASSIEGSYNEQFF

V: TRBV6-5
D: -
J: TRBJ2-3
size: -
DNA: TGTGCCAGCAGTTACTTACGTGCTAGCACAGATACGCAGTATTTT
CDR3: CASSYLRASTDTQYF

V: TRBV12-3/TRBV12-4
D: -
J: TRBJ2-2
size: many
DNA: TGTGCCAGCACCATCCTTCACACCGGGGAGCTGTTTTTT
CDR3: CASTILHTGELFF